What follows describes a single TCR beta chain. Its antigen remains unidentified. This sample was included in a study of type 1 regulatory T cells. Overall study: An in vitro protocol generated T-allo10, a Tr1-enriched, alloantigen-specific CD4 T cell product.

TCRdb re-called the reads through MiXCR, storing one row per CDR3 protein. Among 60,000 to 75,000 distinct CDR3 sequences listed, less than 25% were seen once. Study-wide results and caveats: Type 1 regulatory T cells had a more restricted TCR repertoire than non-type 1 regulatory T cells.

Germline V gene lookup returns CDR1 SGHNT and CDR2 YENEEA. With 3 bases removed from V and 7 bases from J, the gap between germline ends came to 12 bases. This CDR3 is built from 13 residues. This sequence originates from a human donor in good health. V is TRBV11-3 and J is TRBJ2-5; tentative D call: TRBD1 (5 bases). Sequenced: cultured type 1 regulatory T (Tr1) cells, either the whole culture or a sorted fraction (not recorded which). This chain's CDR3 is CASSLGQGATQYF. In DNA form, the CDR3 reads TGTGCCAGCAGCTTGGGTCAGGGTGCGACCCAGTACTTC.